The 26 T cell receptor beta chains below were found in one sample sequenced in a study of blood T cell repertoires in COVID-19. Here immunoSEQ multiplex PCR was the method, and the copy in TCRdb shows in-frame clones only, minus some. Among about 52,000 clones, 70% to 85% were seen once, and the ten largest hold roughly 10%. Material: peripheral blood. The receptors here all came from a man at least 80 years old with COVID-19, enrolled during active disease.

The chain uses TRBV5-5 and TRBJ1-6, with 10 positions matching TRBD1. This CDR3 contains 15 residues. V lost 1 base and J lost 9; bases outside the gene matches: 4. Germline lookup yields CDR1 SGHKS and CDR2 YYEKEE (reference sequence). CDR3 amino acids: CASSLRTGGFSPLHF. The CDR3, as DNA: TGTGCCAGCAGCTTGCGGACAGGGGGTTTTTCACCCCTCCACTTT.

The V gene is TRBV5-1, the J gene TRBJ2-5; 10 bases agree with TRBD2. Germline CDR1 and CDR2: SGHRS and YFSETQ. CDR3 length: 18 amino acids. V lost 0 bases to trimming and J lost 1 base; unmatched junction nucleotides: 9. CDR3 sequence: CASSLAGLARRGQETQYF. CDR3 DNA: TGCGCCAGCAGCTTGGCGGGACTAGCGAGGAGAGGCCAAGAGACCCAGTACTTC.

This clone was found once. The V call is TRBV11-3, the J call TRBJ1-1; D is unclear. V was shortened by 2 bases and J by 3 bases, with 7 bases between the two germline ends. CDR3 size: 13 residues. In germline, CDR1 is SGHNT, CDR2 YENEEA. As DNA, the CDR3 is TGTGCCAGCAGCTTAATCCCGGACACTGAAGCTTTCTTT. Amino acids: CASSLIPDTEAFF. The variable domain in full, with the rest retrieved from reference TRBV11-3 and TRBJ1-1, is EAGVVQSPRYKIIEKKQPVAFWCNPISGHNTLYWYLQNLGQGPELLIRYENEEAVDDSQLPKDRFSAERLKGVDSTLKIQPAELGDSAVYLCASSLIPDTEAFFGQGTRLTVV.

The chain joins TRBV28 to TRBJ1-1, with D perhaps TRBD1 (6 bases). Deletions cut 3 bases from V and 6 bases from J, with 14 bases between. CDR3 length equals 14 residues. CDR1 MDHEN and CDR2 SYDVKM come from the germline V gene. CDR3 in amino acids: CASSFLDRPAEAFF. CDR3 sequence (DNA): TGTGCCAGCAGTTTTCTCGACAGGCCCGCTGAAGCTTTCTTT. Drawing the rest from reference TRBV28 and TRBJ1-1, the complete variable domain is DVKVTQSSRYLVKRTGEKVFLECVQDMDHENMFWYRQDPGLGLRLIYFSYDVKMKEKGDIPEGYSVSREKKERFSLILESASTNQTSMYLCASSFLDRPAEAFFGQGTRLTVV.

The chain couples TRBV6-6 to TRBJ1-2, with 7 bases matching TRBD1. Germline V gives CDR1 MNHNY, CDR2 SVGAGI (reference sequence). V lost 5 bases and J lost 8; bases outside the gene matches: 11. This CDR3 has 14 amino acids. Here the CDR3 reads CASSPAKGAGGYTF. The CDR3 DNA is TGTGCCAGCAGTCCAGCCAAGGGGGCAGGCGGCTACACCTTC.

This chain links TRBV19 with TRBJ1-1; D might be TRBD1 (6 bases). The CDR3 runs 15 residues. Trimming left V 8 bases short and J 4 bases short, with 20 bases between. The V gene's germline CDR1 is LNHDA and CDR2 SQIVND (reference sequence). This CDR3 reads CASWGLTPLVTEAFF. The CDR3 region has the DNA TGTGCCAGTTGGGGGCTAACACCGCTTGTCACTGAAGCTTTCTTT.

This chain uses TRBV9 with TRBJ2-3, with no clear D. Germline assignment: CDR1 SGDLS and CDR2 YYNGEE. V lost 4 bases to trimming and J lost 0 bases, with 18 bases between them. The CDR3 spans 17 residues. CDR3 DNA sequence: TGTGCCAGCAGCCCACAACAGTTCCGACCTAGCACAGATACGCAGTATTTT. Its protein is CASSPQQFRPSTDTQYF.

The chain couples TRBV2 to TRBJ2-1, with a tentative D call TRBD2 (6 bases). The germline gives CDR1 SNHLY, CDR2 FYNNEI. The CDR3 has 15 amino acids. The V end was cut by 8 bases, the J end by 1 base, with 15 bases between. The DNA for the CDR3 is TGTGCCAGCGGGGGGAAGCGGGCGTCCTACAATGAGCAGTTCTTC. Protein: CASGGKRASYNEQFF.

This clone appeared a few times. The gene calls are TRBV27 and TRBJ1-5, with 7 bases lining up with TRBD1. With 2 bases clipped from V and 0 bases from J, the junction kept 13 bases outside the gene matches. Per germline, CDR1 MNHEY and CDR2 SMNVEV (reference sequence). CDR3 length: 19 amino acids. CDR3 region: CASSLRAGGNSYSNQPQHF. The CDR3 DNA sequence: TGTGCCAGCAGTTTACGCGCAGGGGGAAATTCATATAGCAATCAGCCCCAGCATTTT.

This clone was seen only a few times. The chain carries TRBV12-3 or TRBV12-4 and TRBJ1-5, with D unresolved. Deletions cut 6 bases from V and 2 bases from J, with 8 bases between. This CDR3 is built from 13 residues. CDR3 in DNA: TGTGCCAGCAGGGGTCAGGGCAATCAGCCCCAGCATTTT. This codes for CASRGQGNQPQHF.

The CDR3 DNA follows: TGTGCCAGCAGCGACCGGGACAGGGGACTTGGAACTGAAGCTTTCTTT. Residues: CASSDRDRGLGTEAFF. This chain links TRBV6-6 with TRBJ1-1; 10 bases align to TRBD1. J gave up 5 bases and V 6 bases, and 12 bases lay outside the gene matches. The CDR3 sequence is 16 residues long. In germline, CDR1 is MNHNY, CDR2 SVGAGI (reference sequence).

The CDR3 protein is CASSVEAGGYPGYTF. The CDR3 bases are TGTGCCAGCAGCGTAGAGGCAGGGGGGTATCCTGGCTACACCTTC. The rearrangement joins TRBV9 to TRBJ1-2; 7 bases map to TRBD1. With V trimmed by 0 bases and J by 7 bases, 9 bases remained unmatched. The CDR3 totals 15 residues. CDR1 is SGDLS, CDR2 YYNGEE, per germline.

The chain employs TRBV6-2 or TRBV6-3 and TRBJ2-3; 12 bases align to TRBD2. The CDR3 runs 15 residues. Per germline, CDR1 MNHEY and CDR2 SVGEGT. Trimming at V came to 6 bases and at J to 5 bases, leaving 6 bases not matched to a gene. CDR3 sequence (DNA): TGTGCCAGCAGCCGACTAGCGGGAGTGCAAGATACGCAGTATTTT. Its translation: CASSRLAGVQDTQYF.

This rearrangement joins TRBV7-3 to TRBJ2-2; 8 bases align to TRBD1. J was trimmed by 2 bases and V by 4 bases; bases with no gene match: 12. The CDR3 loop spans 18 amino acids. The V gene's germline CDR1 is SGHTA and CDR2 FQGTGA. CDR3 sequence (DNA): TGTGCCAGCAGCTCAATTGGGCAGGGGGCGGGCAACACCGGGGAGCTGTTTTTT. Translated, it gives CASSSIGQGAGNTGELFF.

The chain recombines TRBV19 with TRBJ1-5; no clear D. V shed 4 bases and J shed 2 bases, with 9 bases lying between them. CDR1 is LNHDA and CDR2 is SQIVND in the germline V gene (reference sequence). The CDR3 has 14 amino acids. This CDR3 is CASSTARGNQPQHF. As DNA, the CDR3 is TGTGCCAGTAGTACCGCCCGGGGCAATCAGCCCCAGCATTTT. Using reference TRBV19 and TRBJ1-5 for the parts outside the CDR3, the full variable domain is DGGITQSPKYLFRKEGQNVTLSCEQNLNHDAMYWYRQDPGQGLRLIYYSQIVNDFQKGDIAEGYSVSREKKESFPLTVTSAQKNPTAFYLCASSTARGNQPQHFGDGTRLSIL.

This rearrangement joins TRBV7-2 to TRBJ2-7; maybe TRBD1 (5 bases). The germline V and J ends were trimmed by 3 bases and 2 bases, with 11 bases remaining between them. The CDR3 sequence is 14 residues long. The germline gives CDR1 SGHTA, CDR2 FQGNSA. Here the CDR3 reads CASSFLSGTYEQYF. CDR3 coding DNA: TGTGCCAGCAGCTTTTTATCAGGGACCTACGAGCAGTACTTC. Full variable domain (rest looked up from reference TRBV7-2 and TRBJ2-7): GAGVSQSPSNKVTEKGKDVELRCDPISGHTALYWYRQSLGQGLEFLIYFQGNSAPDKSGLPSDRFSAERTGGSVSTLTIQRTQQEDSAVYLCASSFLSGTYEQYFGPGTRLTVT.

The chain combines TRBV5-1 with TRBJ1-4, with D perhaps matching TRBD1 (6 bases). The CDR3 totals 16 residues. Trimming pared 4 bases from V and 1 base from J, leaving 14 bases between. Germline CDR1 reads SGHRS; CDR2 reads YFSETQ. The CDR3 is CASSQRGGRTNEKLFF. CDR3 DNA: TGCGCCAGCAGCCAAAGGGGGGGGCGAACTAATGAAAAACTGTTTTTT. Based on the CDR3 plus reference TRBV5-1 and TRBJ1-4, the full variable domain is KAGVTQTPRYLIKTRGQQVTLSCSPISGHRSVSWYQQTPGQGLQFLFEYFSETQRNKGNFPGRFSGRQFSNSRSEMNVSTLELGDSALYLCASSQRGGRTNEKLFFGSGTQLSVL.

The CDR3 reads CASSGVTYEQYF. CDR3 sequence (DNA): TGTGCCAGCTCCGGGGTCACCTACGAGCAGTACTTC. The V gene is TRBV7-2, the J gene TRBJ2-7; D possibly corresponds to TRBD2 (5 bases). Germline V gene data show CDR1 as SGHTA and CDR2 as FQGNSA. The V and J ends lost 8 bases and 2 bases respectively, with 10 bases between them. CDR3 size: 12 residues.

The V and J genes are TRBV5-6 and TRBJ1-2; 7 bases agree with TRBD1. This CDR3 is built from 15 residues. Germline V gene data show CDR1 as SGHDT and CDR2 as YYEEEE. The V segment lost 2 bases and the J segment 5 bases; nucleotides outside the gene matches: 9. The CDR3 spells CASSFLTGPTYGYTF. The DNA for the CDR3 is TGTGCCAGCAGCTTTTTGACAGGGCCGACATATGGCTACACCTTC.

In this sample, this clone turned up a few times. The chain is built from TRBV9 and TRBJ1-1; 7 bases map to TRBD1. The CDR3 runs 14 residues. Unmatched junction bases numbered 5, after V lost 6 bases and J lost 0 bases. The germline V gene encodes CDR1 SGDLS and CDR2 YYNGEE. CDR3 loop: CASTLTGMNTEAFF. The CDR3 bases are TGTGCCAGCACCCTGACAGGGATGAACACTGAAGCTTTCTTT.

This clone was seen at least ten times. The rearrangement uses TRBV18 and TRBJ1-2; TRBD1 matches at 7 bases. V dropped 6 bases and J dropped 3; count of bases not matched to a gene: 7. The V gene's germline CDR1 is KGHSH and CDR2 LQKENI. This CDR3 has 14 amino acids. DNA of the CDR3: TGTGCCAGCTCCCTGGGCAGGGGGGACTATGGCTACACCTTC. Translating gives CASSLGRGDYGYTF. The variable domain in full, completed from reference TRBV18 and TRBJ1-2, reads NAGVMQNPRHLVRRRGQEARLRCSPMKGHSHVYWYRQLPEEGLKFMVYLQKENIIDESGMPKERFSAEFPKEGPSILRIQQVVRGDSAAYFCASSLGRGDYGYTFGSGTRLTVV.

This clone was picked up one time. The rearrangement joins TRBV2 to TRBJ2-1, with D hard to call. V lost 0 bases and J 3 bases, leaving 9 bases between the germline ends. CDR1 SNHLY and CDR2 FYNNEI come from the germline V gene. CDR3 length: 15 residues. The CDR3 bases are TGTGCCAGCAGTGAAGCGCTTCCGGGCTACAATGAGCAGTTCTTC. It is translated as CASSEALPGYNEQFF.

V usage is TRBV19 and J usage is TRBJ1-4; tentative D call: TRBD1 (5 bases). The CDR3 covers 18 residues. Germline assignment: CDR1 LNHDA and CDR2 SQIVND (reference sequence). Trimming cost V 5 bases and J 7 bases, with 26 bases left between them. Written as DNA, the CDR3 is TGTGCCAGTAGTGCCCAGGGAGGCAGCCTCAGTGGGGGTGAAAAACTGTTTTTT. Protein product: CASSAQGGSLSGGEKLFF.

In the case of this clone: Different DNA sequences within this sample yield the same CDR3. The V and J genes are TRBV7-2 and TRBJ2-7, with 8 bases identical to TRBD1. The CDR3 contains 14 residues. V gave up 1 base and J gave up 3 bases; unmatched junction bases: 2. Germline CDR1 SGHTA, CDR2 FQGNSA. The CDR3 DNA follows: TGTGCCAGCAGCTTAGGGACAGGGAGCTACGAGCAGTACGTC. Translating gives CASSLGTGSYEQYV.

The rearrangement links TRBV23-1 to TRBJ2-1; D possibly corresponds to TRBD2 (6 bases). TRBV23-1 falls under the ORF class, with uncertain function. The CDR3 is 17 amino acids. Trimming shortened V by 0 bases and J by 0 bases, and 12 bases separated the two germline ends. CDR3 in amino acids: CASSQSGGGISYNEQFF. The CDR3, as DNA: TGCGCCAGCAGTCAATCAGGCGGCGGGATCTCCTACAATGAGCAGTTCTTC.

V is TRBV14 and J is TRBJ1-1; TRBD1 might be the D (5 bases). Germline V CDR1 and CDR2: SGHDN, FVKESK. The ends were cut back, 3 bases at V and 10 bases at J, with 12 bases in the middle. This CDR3 contains 12 residues. The CDR3 reads CASSQPNRGAFF. In nucleotides, the CDR3 is TGTGCCAGCAGCCAGCCTAATAGGGGAGCTTTCTTT.